This is a list of T cell receptor beta chains from one sample in a study of spatial heterogeneity in lung cancer. TCRdb reanalysed the 5' RACE reads using MiXCR and keeps one entry per CDR3 protein. The profile shows 26,000 or so distinct CDR3 sequences, roughly 13% of them singletons. This specimen was PBMCs, taken at surgery. These receptors came from a female donor with early-stage non-small cell lung cancer. Each CDR3 is given with its conserved first and last residue. The D gene is left open where the match is weak. The size entry is marked missing in some rows and otherwise reads once, few, many or a size class.

v_gene,abundance,d_gene,j_gene,len,CDR3nt,CDR3aa
TRBV28,many,TRBD1,TRBJ2-4,19,TGTGCCAGCAGTCCACGGACAGGACACCGACTACCAGCCAAAAACATTCAGTACTTC,CASSPRTGHRLPAKNIQYF
TRBV16,few,.,TRBJ2-4,11,TGTGCCAGCAGTCAGGGGCGCTTTCAGTACTTC,CASSQGRFQYF
TRBV6-2/TRBV6-3,.,.,TRBJ2-7,14,TGTGCCAGCAGTTACAAGGCAGGTCCCTACGAGCAGTACTTC,CASSYKAGPYEQYF
TRBV9,.,TRBD1,TRBJ1-4,17,TGTGCCAGCAGCGTATCCGGGACAGGGGGCAAGAATGAAAAACTGTTTTTT,CASSVSGTGGKNEKLFF
TRBV6-2/TRBV6-3,.,.,TRBJ2-3,14,TGTGCCAGCAATAGGGACTCTGAAACAGATACGCAGTATTTT,CASNRDSETDTQYF
TRBV5-6,many,.,TRBJ2-7,14,TGTGCCAGCAGCTTTAAGACTCCTCCTGGGGAGCAGTACTTC,CASSFKTPPGEQYF
TRBV29-1,many,.,TRBJ1-1,10,TGCAGCGTTGAAACGGGGTTCGCTTTCTTT,CSVETGFAFF
TRBV12-5,medium-sized,.,TRBJ2-5,12,TGTGCTAGTGCCTCCCCCGGAGAGACCCAGTACTTC,CASASPGETQYF
TRBV28,many,.,TRBJ2-1,14,TGTGCCAGCAGGACGTCAGGATCCTACAATGAGCAGTTCTTC,CASRTSGSYNEQFF
TRBV29-1,many,.,TRBJ2-7,12,TGCAGCGTCGTGACAGGAACCTACGAGCAGTACTTC,CSVVTGTYEQYF
TRBV7-9,many,TRBD1,TRBJ1-5,14,TGTGCCAGCAGCCCACAGGGGGCTGGGCAGCCCCAGCATTTT,CASSPQGAGQPQHF
TRBV7-3,many,TRBD2,TRBJ2-3,18,TGTGCCAGCAGCTTTTCTGCCCCCGGACTAGCAGTCACAGATACGCAGTATTTT,CASSFSAPGLAVTDTQYF
TRBV20-1,many,.,TRBJ2-7,13,TGCAGTGCTAGGATATATCCAAAGTACGAGCAGTACTTC,CSARIYPKYEQYF
TRBV9,many,.,TRBJ2-1,15,TGTGCCAGCAGCGTAGCAGGGTCCCGTTCCAATGAGCAGTTCTTC,CASSVAGSRSNEQFF
TRBV28,.,TRBD2,TRBJ2-5,15,TGTGCCAGCAGTTCACCCGGGAGGCAACAAGAGACCCAGTACTTC,CASSSPGRQQETQYF
TRBV29-1,many,.,TRBJ2-1,11,TGCAGCGGCCACCTTTACAATGAGCAGTTCTTC,CSGHLYNEQFF
TRBV28,.,.,TRBJ2-1,14,TGTGCCAGCAGTCACAACTACGGAAACAATGAGCAGTTCTTC,CASSHNYGNNEQFF
TRBV2,many,TRBD1,TRBJ2-5,14,TGTGCCAGCAGTACAGGGGTCGCCCAAGAGACCCAGTACTTC,CASSTGVAQETQYF
TRBV4-3,many,TRBD2,TRBJ2-5,15,TGCGCCAGCAGCCAAGTCCCGCGGGAGCAAGAGACCCAGTACTTC,CASSQVPREQETQYF
TRBV12-3/TRBV12-4,.,.,TRBJ1-3,15,TGTGCCAGCAGTTCCCGGGCCGGGTATGAAAACACCATATATTTT,CASSSRAGYENTIYF
TRBV27,many,.,TRBJ1-6,12,TGTGCCAGCAGTCCTACGGGAGCACCCCTCCACTTT,CASSPTGAPLHF
TRBV27,many,TRBD2,TRBJ2-2,19,TGTGCCAGCAGTTTGGGGACTAGCGGGGGGGCCGGGAACACCGGGGAGCTGTTTTTT,CASSLGTSGGAGNTGELFF
TRBV7-3,many,.,TRBJ1-1,18,TGTGCCAGCAGCTTAGAGGCCGGGCTCAGGGACATAAACACTGAAGCTTTCTTT,CASSLEAGLRDINTEAFF
TRBV6-1,many,.,TRBJ2-5,14,TGTGCCAGCAGTGAATCCGGGCCCCAAGAGACCCAGTACTTC,CASSESGPQETQYF
TRBV7-9,many,.,TRBJ1-1,16,TGTGCCAGCAGCCCACCCGAGGGGGAGATGAACACTGAAGCTTTCTTT,CASSPPEGEMNTEAFF
TRBV11-2,many,.,TRBJ2-1,14,TGTGCCAGCAGCTTAGGGGGGCCCTACAATGAGCAGTTCTTC,CASSLGGPYNEQFF
TRBV27,many,.,TRBJ1-1,14,TGTGCCAGCATAAGGAGGGCCCCGAACACTGAAGCTTTCTTT,CASIRRAPNTEAFF
TRBV12-3/TRBV12-4,many,.,TRBJ1-5,15,TGTGCCAGCAGTTCCCATTTGGGGCAGGAACAGCCCCAGCATTTT,CASSSHLGQEQPQHF
TRBV4-3,many,.,TRBJ1-2,13,TGCGCCAGCAGCCAAGACCTTAAAGCCTATTACACCTTC,CASSQDLKAYYTF
TRBV20-1,many,TRBD2,TRBJ2-3,14,TGCAGTAAAATTATAGCGGGGAGAACAGATACGCAGTATTTT,CSKIIAGRTDTQYF
TRBV2,many,.,TRBJ2-1,12,TGTGCCAGCACCGAACCCCCCTCGGGGCAGTTCTTC,CASTEPPSGQFF
TRBV24-1,many,.,TRBJ2-7,15,TGTGCCACCAGTGACCCTACAGGATCCGTCTACGAGCAGTACTTC,CATSDPTGSVYEQYF
TRBV18,many,.,TRBJ2-7,14,TGTGCCAGCTCAGCGGGGGCAGACTCCTACGAGCAGTACTTC,CASSAGADSYEQYF
TRBV27,many,TRBD2,TRBJ2-1,14,TGTGCCAGAAACCGGACTAGCGTAAACAATGAGCAGTTCTTC,CARNRTSVNNEQFF
TRBV27,many,.,TRBJ2-1,11,TGTGCCAGCAGTTGGGGGAGCATGCAGTTCTTC,CASSWGSMQFF
TRBV7-9,once,TRBD2,TRBJ2-5,15,TGTGCCAGCAGCTCCCCGGGACTAGCTGGAGAGACCCAGTACTTC,CASSSPGLAGETQYF
TRBV24-1,many,TRBD2,TRBJ2-3,14,TGTGCCACCTCACTAGCGGGAGTAGCAGATACGCAGTATTTT,CATSLAGVADTQYF
TRBV4-3,many,.,TRBJ2-1,13,TGCGCCAGCAGCCAAGTTCTCCCGAATGAGCAGTTCTTC,CASSQVLPNEQFF
TRBV28,many,.,TRBJ1-5,15,TGTGCCAGCAGTTTTCATGGAACCGGCAATCAGCCCCAGCATTTT,CASSFHGTGNQPQHF
TRBV7-7,.,.,TRBJ1-4,15,.,CASSPGGGALKNCFF
TRBV24-1,.,TRBD2,TRBJ2-3,17,TGTGCCACCATGCGGACCAATAGCGGGGGGGACACAGATACGCAGTATTTT,CATMRTNSGGDTDTQYF